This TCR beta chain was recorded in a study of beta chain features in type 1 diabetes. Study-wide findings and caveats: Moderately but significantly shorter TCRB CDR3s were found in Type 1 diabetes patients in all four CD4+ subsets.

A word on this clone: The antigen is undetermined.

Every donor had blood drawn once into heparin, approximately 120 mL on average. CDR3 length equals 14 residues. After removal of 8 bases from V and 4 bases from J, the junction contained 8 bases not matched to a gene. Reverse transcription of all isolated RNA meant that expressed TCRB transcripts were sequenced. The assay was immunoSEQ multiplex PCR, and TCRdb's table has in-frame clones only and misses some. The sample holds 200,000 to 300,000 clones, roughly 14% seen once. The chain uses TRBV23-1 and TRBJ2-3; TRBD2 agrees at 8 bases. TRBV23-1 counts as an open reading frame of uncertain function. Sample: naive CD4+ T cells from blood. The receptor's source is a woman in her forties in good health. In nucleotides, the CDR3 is TGCGCCAGCCCGGGGGGGAAGGGGGCAGATACGCAGTATTTT. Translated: CASPGGKGADTQYF.